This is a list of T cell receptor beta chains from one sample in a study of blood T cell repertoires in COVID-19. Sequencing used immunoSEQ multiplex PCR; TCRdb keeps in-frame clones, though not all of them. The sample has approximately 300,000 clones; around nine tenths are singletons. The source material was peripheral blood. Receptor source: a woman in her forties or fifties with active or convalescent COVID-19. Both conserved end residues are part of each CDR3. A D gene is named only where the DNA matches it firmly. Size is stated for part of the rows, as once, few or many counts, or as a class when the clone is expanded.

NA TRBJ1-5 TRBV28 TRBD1 TGTGCCAGCAGTTTCCCGGGACAGTACAATCAGCCCCAGCATTTT CASSFPGQYNQPQHF
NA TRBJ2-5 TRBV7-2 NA TGTGCCAGCAGCTTAGTGGGGCCCCAAGAGACCCAGTACTTC CASSLVGPQETQYF
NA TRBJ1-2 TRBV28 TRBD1 TGTGCCAGCAACCGACAGGGGTTCGGCTACACCTTC CASNRQGFGYTF
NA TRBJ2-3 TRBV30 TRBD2 TGTGCAAGCGGGATTAGCACAGATACGCAGTATTTT CASGISTDTQYF
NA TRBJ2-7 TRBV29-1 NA TGCAGCGTGGGAGCAGGGGCACGCGAGCAGTACTTC CSVGAGAREQYF
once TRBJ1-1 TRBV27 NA TGTGCCAGCAGTTTAGATGGATTTCGGGGGGCTGAAGCTTTCTTT CASSLDGFRGAEAFF
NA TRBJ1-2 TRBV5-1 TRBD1 TGCGCCAGCAGCAGAGGGACAGGGAGTGGCTACACCTTC CASSRGTGSGYTF
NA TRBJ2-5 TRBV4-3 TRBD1 TGCGCCAGCAGCCAAGACTTTCGACAGGGCGGAAAGACCCAGTACTTC CASSQDFRQGGKTQYF
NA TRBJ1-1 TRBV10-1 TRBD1 TGCGCCAGCAGGGACAGGGTTTGTGAGAACACTGAAGCTTTCTTT CASRDRVCENTEAFF
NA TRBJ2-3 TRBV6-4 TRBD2 TGTGCCAGCAGTGAAAGCGAACTAGCGGGAGATACGCAGTATTTT CASSESELAGDTQYF
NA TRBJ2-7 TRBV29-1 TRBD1 TGCAGCGCCCAAAACAGGGGCGACTACGAGCAGTACTTC CSAQNRGDYEQYF
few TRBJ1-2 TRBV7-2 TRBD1 TGTGCCAGCAGCATAACAGGGGGCCGGGGCTACACCTTC CASSITGGRGYTF
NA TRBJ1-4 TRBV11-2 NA TGTGCCAGCAGCTTAGAAGGGGCACCTAATGAAAAACTGTTTTTT CASSLEGAPNEKLFF
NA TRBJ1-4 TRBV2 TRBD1 TGTGCCAGCAGCCTAATGGGGACAGGGACAACTAATGAAAAACTGTTTTTT CASSLMGTGTTNEKLFF
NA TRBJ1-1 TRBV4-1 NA TGCGCCAGCAGCCAAGTTTTTTCCGGTGAAGCTTTCTTT CASSQVFSGEAFF
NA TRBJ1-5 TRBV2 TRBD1 TGTGCCAGCAGTGAATTGGGACAGCAGCAGCCCCAGCATTTT CASSELGQQQPQHF
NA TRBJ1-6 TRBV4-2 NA TGTGCCAGCAGCCAAGATCGGGGGGGGGTGGTGAATAATTCACCCCTCCACTTT CASSQDRGGVVNNSPLHF
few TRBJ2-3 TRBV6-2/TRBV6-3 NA TGTGCCAGCAGTCTAAACACAGATACGCAGTATTTT CASSLNTDTQYF
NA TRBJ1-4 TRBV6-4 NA TGTGCCAGCAGTGACTCTCTGGGCAGGGGTGACGGTGAAAAACTGTTTTTT CASSDSLGRGDGEKLFF
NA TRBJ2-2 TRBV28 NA TGTGCCAGCAGTTACCGACAGGAGAACACCGGGGAGCTGTTTTTT CASSYRQENTGELFF
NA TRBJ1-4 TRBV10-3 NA TGTGCCATCAGTTCAGGGGTCCCGCCGAATGAAAAACTGTTTTTT CAISSGVPPNEKLFF
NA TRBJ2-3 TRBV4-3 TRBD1 TGCGCCAGCAGCCAAGAACGTCCGACAGGGGGCGAGGTGAATACGCAGTATTTT CASSQERPTGGEVNTQYF
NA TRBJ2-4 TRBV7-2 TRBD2 TGTGCCAGCAACCCTAGCGGGAGGGACATTCAGTACTTC CASNPSGRDIQYF
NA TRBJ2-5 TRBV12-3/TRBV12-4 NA TGTGCCAGCAGTTTAGTAGAGGAGACCCAGTACTTC CASSLVEETQYF
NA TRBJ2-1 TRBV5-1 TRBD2 TGCGCCAGCAGCTTGGCGGGACTAGCGGGTTCCTACAATGAGCAGTTCTTC CASSLAGLAGSYNEQFF
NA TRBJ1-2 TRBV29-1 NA TGCAGCGTTGATTGGGGGGCTAACTATGGCTACACCTTC CSVDWGANYGYTF
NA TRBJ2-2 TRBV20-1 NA TGCAGTGCTAGTCCCATCACCGGGGAGCTGTTTTTT CSASPITGELFF
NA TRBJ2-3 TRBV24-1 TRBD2 TGTGCCACCAGTGGGGTAGCGGGGACAGATACGCAGTATTTT CATSGVAGTDTQYF
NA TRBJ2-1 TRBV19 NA TGTGCCAGTAGTATAGTAGGGGGTGGGGGCTCCTACAATGAGCAGTTCTTC CASSIVGGGGSYNEQFF
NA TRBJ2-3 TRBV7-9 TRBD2 TGTGCCAGCAGGCCCCCGGGGGGGGGAGTCACAGATACGCAGTATTTT CASRPPGGGVTDTQYF
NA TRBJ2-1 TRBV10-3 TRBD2 TGTGCCATCAAAAAAACGTCGGGGCAGCCGGGACTAGCGGCGATGATGCAGTTCTTC CAIKKTSGQPGLAAMMQFF
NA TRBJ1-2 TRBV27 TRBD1 TGTGCCAGCAGTTTATCCCCCCCCACAGGGGGCCGGGGCTACACCTTC CASSLSPPTGGRGYTF
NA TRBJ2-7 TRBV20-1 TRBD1 TGCAGTGCTAGTCGACAGGGTCGAACCTACGAGCAGTACTTC CSASRQGRTYEQYF
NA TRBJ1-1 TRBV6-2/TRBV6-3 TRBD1 TGTGCCAGCAGTTGGACAGGGGCGGGGGCTGAAGCTTTCTTT CASSWTGAGAEAFF
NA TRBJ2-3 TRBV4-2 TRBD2 TGTGCCAGCAGCCCGAAACTAGCGGGGGGCCCTGTCACAGATACGCAGTATTTT CASSPKLAGGPVTDTQYF
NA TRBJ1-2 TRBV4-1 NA TGCGCCAGCAGCCAATTGGGGCCCTATGGCTACACCTTC CASSQLGPYGYTF
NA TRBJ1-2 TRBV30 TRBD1 TGTGCCTGGAGTGTTGGACAGGGACGACACTATGGCTACACCTTC CAWSVGQGRHYGYTF
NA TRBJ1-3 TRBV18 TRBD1 TGTGCCAGCTCACCGCTCGGACAGGGTTCGGGAAACACCATATATTTT CASSPLGQGSGNTIYF
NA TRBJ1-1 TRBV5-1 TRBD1 TGCGCCAGCAGCCCTACAACAGGGGGAGTTACTGAAGCTTTCTTT CASSPTTGGVTEAFF
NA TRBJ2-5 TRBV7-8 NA TGTGCCAGCAGCTTACAGGCACTAGTTGAAGAGACCCAGTACTTC CASSLQALVEETQYF
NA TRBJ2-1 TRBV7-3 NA TGTGCCAGCAGCTTACCGGGGTCCTACAATGAGCAGTTCTTC CASSLPGSYNEQFF
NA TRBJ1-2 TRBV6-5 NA TGTGCCAGCAGTTACGCAGGGTATGGTGGCTACACCTTC CASSYAGYGGYTF
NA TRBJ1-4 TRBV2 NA TGTGCCAGCAGGGGCAGCCCGCTCGGTGAAAAACTGTTTTTT CASRGSPLGEKLFF
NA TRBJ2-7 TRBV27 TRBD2 TGTGCCAGCAGTTTATCGTTTAGGCGGGAGGGCTACGAGCAGTACTTC CASSLSFRREGYEQYF
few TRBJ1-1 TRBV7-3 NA TGTGCCAGCAGCCCCCTCGGACAGAAGGAAGCTTTCTTT CASSPLGQKEAFF
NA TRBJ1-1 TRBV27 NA TGTGCCAGCAGTTTCAAAGGGCAGGGCACTGAAGCTTTCTTT CASSFKGQGTEAFF